Presented here are 30 T cell receptor beta chains from one specimen sequenced in a study of T-cell reconstitution after alpha-beta-depleted transplantation in children. Preparation of the TCRbeta library involved a method that used unique molecular identifiers. Using its own MiXCR run on the PCR reads, TCRdb lists one record per CDR3 protein. The sample yields about 610,000 distinct CDR3 sequences, over 9.5% seen once. The input for sequencing was PBMCs from the stem cell graft donor, taken from the stem cell graft. These receptors came from a human donor who donated a stem cell graft to a child with acute myeloid leukemia.

In this sample, this clonotype turned up a few times. V is TRBV4-2 and J is TRBJ2-1; tentative D call: TRBD2 (6 bases). Trimming took 0 bases from V and 0 from J, leaving 12 bases between them. Per the germline V gene, CDR1 is LGHNA and CDR2 is YNFKEQ. The CDR3 runs 17 residues. The CDR3 protein is CASSQEGSGGSYNEQFF. The CDR3 DNA follows: TGTGCCAGCAGCCAAGAGGGTAGCGGAGGCTCCTACAATGAGCAGTTCTTC.

This clonotype was counted between two and nine times. The chain links TRBV7-2 to TRBJ2-5; D not certain. CDR1 and CDR2 (germline): SGHTA, FQGNSA. V was trimmed by 5 bases and J by 4 bases, leaving 11 bases between them. This CDR3 has 13 residues. Here the CDR3 reads CASSPRLSETQYF. CDR3 in DNA: TGTGCCAGCAGCCCCCGTTTATCAGAGACCCAGTACTTC.

The rearrangement links TRBV6-1 to TRBJ2-1, with 8 bases lining up with TRBD2. Germline values: CDR1 MNHNS, CDR2 SASEGT. This CDR3 contains 19 residues. The ends lost 0 bases at V and 6 bases at J; junction bases unmatched: 16. The CDR3 loop reads CASSEALPGLAGISNEQFF. The CDR3 nucleotides are TGTGCCAGCAGTGAAGCCCTCCCTGGGTTAGCGGGGATCTCCAATGAGCAGTTCTTC.

V usage is TRBV15 and J usage is TRBJ2-5; no definite D call. V was trimmed by 5 bases and J by 5 bases, leaving 15 bases between them. CDR3 length: 14 amino acids. Looked up from germline, CDR1 is LNHNV and CDR2 is YYDKDF (reference sequence). The CDR3 here is CATSLGGSGETQYF. The CDR3 bases are TGTGCCACCAGCCTCGGTGGTAGTGGGGAGACCCAGTACTTC.

In this sample, this clonotype turned up a few times. The CDR3 DNA reads TGTGCCATCAGTGGGGATATTGGCGGGGTTTCTACAAGCTCCTACAATGAGCAGTTCTTC. Translating it yields CAISGDIGGVSTSSYNEQFF. This chain uses TRBV10-3 with TRBJ2-1; a possible D gene is TRBD2 (6 bases). This CDR3 is built from 20 residues. V was cut by 4 bases and J by 0 bases, with 25 bases left in between. Germline V lookup: CDR1 ENHRY, CDR2 SYGVKD.

This clonotype was detected ten times or more. The chain carries TRBV20-1 and TRBJ2-3, with 12 positions matching TRBD2. CDR3 length: 15 residues. V shed 4 bases and J 6 bases; nucleotides not matched to a gene: 8. Per germline, CDR1 DFQATT and CDR2 SNEGSKA (reference sequence). The CDR3 is CSATPSGRAVDTQYF. CDR3 bases: TGCAGTGCTACCCCTAGCGGGAGGGCCGTGGATACGCAGTATTTT.

The rearrangement joins TRBV10-3 to TRBJ2-5; no firm D call. The CDR3 is 13 residues long. Trimming stripped 10 bases from V and 1 base from J, with 13 bases between. Germline lookup yields CDR1 ENHRY and CDR2 SYGVKD. DNA for the CDR3: TGTGCCACCTTCGGACCACTCCAAGAGACCCAGTACTTC. This sequence encodes CATFGPLQETQYF.

V usage is TRBV18 and J usage is TRBJ2-1, with a weak D call TRBD2 (5 bases). Trimming pared 3 bases from V and 7 bases from J, leaving 16 bases between. The CDR3 runs 15 residues. In germline, CDR1 is KGHSH, CDR2 LQKENI. Written as DNA, the CDR3 is TGTGCCAGCTCACCCAAGGTGGGAGAAACGAATGAGCAGTTCTTC. Translation gives CASSPKVGETNEQFF.

V gene TRBV7-2 combines with J gene TRBJ2-1, with TRBD2 identical over 9 bases. The CDR3 is 19 amino acids. Germline V gene sequence: CDR1 SGHTA, CDR2 FQGNSA. The junction had 15 bases not matched to a gene; V was cut back by 3 bases and J by 3 bases. CDR3 DNA sequence: TGTGCCAGCAGCTTTGGGGGGCCAGAGACTAGCGGAGTCTACAATGAGCAGTTCTTC. Amino acids: CASSFGGPETSGVYNEQFF.

The table lists this clonotype with a few counts. The chain is built from TRBV4-2 and TRBJ2-6, with 11 bases aligning to TRBD1. Germline trimming cut 6 bases from V and 16 bases from J; bases unmatched to any gene: 11. This CDR3 has 14 amino acids. CDR1 is LGHNA, CDR2 YNFKEQ, per germline. DNA for the CDR3: TGTGCCAGCAGAGTCGCCGGGACAGGGGGTTTACTGACTTTC. As protein: CASRVAGTGGLLTF.

V and J are TRBV28 and TRBJ2-1; 11 bases line up with TRBD2. The germline CDR1 and CDR2 sequences are MDHEN and SYDVKM. Losses at the gene ends were 5 bases for V and 3 bases for J; bases not matched to a gene: 6. The CDR3 has 16 amino acids. The CDR3 nucleotides are TGTGCCAGCAGTCCCGCGGGACTAGCGGTCTACAATGAGCAGTTCTTC. It codes for CASSPAGLAVYNEQFF. The full variable domain, completed using reference TRBV28 and TRBJ2-1, is DVKVTQSSRYLVKRTGEKVFLECVQDMDHENMFWYRQDPGLGLRLIYFSYDVKMKEKGDIPEGYSVSREKKERFSLILESASTNQTSMYLCASSPAGLAVYNEQFFGPGTRLTVL.

This clonotype was detected ten times or more. This chain links TRBV20-1 with TRBJ2-7, with TRBD2 matching over 8 bases. The germline gives CDR1 DFQATT, CDR2 SNEGSKA (reference sequence). V lost 5 bases and J lost 3; bases outside the gene matches: 6. The CDR3 has 13 amino acids. This CDR3 is CSARPGLDYEQYF. The CDR3 nucleotides are TGCAGTGCTCGACCGGGACTAGACTACGAGCAGTACTTC.

There are many counts of this clonotype. This chain links TRBV29-1 with TRBJ2-1; unclear D gene. The CDR3 covers 10 residues. Germline V CDR1 and CDR2: SQVTM, ANQGSEA. Trimming stripped 8 bases from V and 9 bases from J, with 11 bases between. CDR3 bases: TGCAGCATCCAGACGGTTGAGCAGTTCTTC. The encoded protein is CSIQTVEQFF.

The sample holds many counts of this clonotype. This chain connects TRBV28 to TRBJ2-5; TRBD1 matches 8 bases. From germline, CDR1 is MDHEN and CDR2 SYDVKM. The CDR3 contains 17 residues. V gave up 4 bases and J gave up 2 bases; unmatched junction bases: 12. The chain's CDR3 is CASSSVSGGLGQETQYF. For the CDR3, the DNA is TGTGCCAGCAGTTCGGTCTCAGGGGGCTTAGGGCAAGAGACCCAGTACTTC.

In its sample, this clonotype was seen a few times. The genes are TRBV20-1 and TRBJ2-1; D unresolved. CDR1 is DFQATT, CDR2 SNEGSKA, per germline (reference sequence). The length of the CDR3 is 13 residues. V was pared by 0 bases and J by 4 bases, with 7 bases between. The CDR3 loop reads CSAREQLYNEQFF. The CDR3 DNA reads TGCAGTGCTAGAGAACAGTTATACAATGAGCAGTTCTTC.

The rearrangement uses TRBV20-1 and TRBJ2-5; TRBD1 is a possible D gene (6 bases). V was clipped by 8 bases and J by 4 bases, with 11 bases between them. This CDR3 is 11 amino acids long. Germline-derived CDR1 and CDR2 are DFQATT and SNEGSKA (reference sequence). The CDR3 sequence is CSRQVRETQYF. The CDR3 DNA sequence: TGCAGTAGACAGGTCCGAGAGACCCAGTACTTC.

This clonotype was detected only a few times. Its ends do not fully match the called genes, so a read error is possible. V is TRBV5-1 and J is TRBJ1-1; 7 bases agree with TRBD1. This CDR3 has 16 amino acids. The germline V gene encodes CDR1 SGHRS and CDR2 YFSETQ. The CDR3 DNA follows: TGCGCCAGCAGCTTGGTAGGGGGCCAGTTGAACACTGAAGTTTTCTTT. This gives the protein CASSLVGGQLNTEVFF.

The V call is TRBV18, the J call TRBJ2-3; TRBD2 might be the D (6 bases). Trimming removed 0 bases from V and 4 bases from J, with 11 bases in between. The CDR3 has 15 residues. Germline CDR1 is KGHSH and CDR2 is LQKENI. The CDR3 DNA reads as TGTGCCAGCTCACCACCGCTCAGGGACTCAGATACGCAGTATTTT. Its translation is CASSPPLRDSDTQYF.

This clonotype was seen ten or more times. The chain combines TRBV5-1 with TRBJ2-6; no definite D call. CDR1 and CDR2 from the germline V gene are SGHRS and YFSETQ. The CDR3 spans 16 residues. Deletions cut 0 bases from V and 1 base from J, with 8 bases between. CDR3 sequence reads: CASSLVGLSGANVLTF. DNA of the CDR3: TGCGCCAGCAGCTTGGTCGGTCTTTCTGGGGCCAACGTCCTGACTTTC.

There are a few counts of this clonotype. The chain joins TRBV4-2 to TRBJ2-1; 7 nucleotides agree with TRBD2. Losses at the gene ends were 4 bases for V and 5 bases for J; bases not matched to a gene: 11. CDR1 is LGHNA and CDR2 is YNFKEQ in the germline V gene. This CDR3 is 16 amino acids long. This CDR3 reads CASSPGGSGPHNEQFF. The CDR3 DNA is TGTGCCAGCAGCCCGGGCGGTAGCGGGCCTCACAATGAGCAGTTCTTC.

In this sample, this clonotype turned up a few times. The chain links TRBV12-5 to TRBJ2-1; 8 nucleotides match TRBD1. The CDR3 has 13 amino acids. Germline trimming cut 4 bases from V and 12 bases from J; bases unmatched to any gene: 8. The germline V gene encodes CDR1 LGHNT and CDR2 FRNRAP. CDR3 nucleotides: TGTGCTAGTGGTTCGGCAATCGACAGGGGGCAGTTCTTC. Its translation is CASGSAIDRGQFF.

This clonotype came up a few times. The junction does not match germline at one end; this may be a read error. The rearrangement uses TRBV6-2 or TRBV6-3 and TRBJ2-3; D gene unclear. The germline gives CDR1 MNHEY, CDR2 SVGEGT. The CDR3 has 15 amino acids. The CDR3 here is CASKDRGISTDTQYF. The CDR3 nucleotides read TGTGCCAGCAAGGATCGCGGTATAAGCACGGATACGCAGTATTTT.

In its sample, this clonotype was seen a few times. The rearrangement joins TRBV20-1 to TRBJ2-1; 8 nucleotides match TRBD2. The germline CDR1 and CDR2 sequences are DFQATT and SNEGSKA (reference sequence). J gave up 3 bases and V 3 bases, and 10 bases lay outside the gene matches. The CDR3 covers 16 residues. CDR3 region: CSARPFSGIIYNEQFF. The CDR3, as DNA: TGCAGTGCTAGGCCCTTTAGCGGGATAATCTACAATGAGCAGTTCTTC.

The chain combines TRBV30 with TRBJ1-1, with 8 bases lining up with TRBD1. The V and J ends lost 0 bases and 5 bases, in that order; junction bases with no gene match: 5. Germline CDR1 GTSNPN, CDR2 SVGIG (reference sequence). CDR3 length equals 14 residues. The CDR3 spells CAWSVLQGATEAFF. CDR3 sequence (DNA): TGTGCCTGGAGTGTATTGCAGGGGGCTACTGAAGCTTTCTTT.

This clonotype occurred many times. The V gene is TRBV10-3, the J gene TRBJ2-2, with 11 bases that match TRBD1. Germline CDR1 ENHRY, CDR2 SYGVKD. The CDR3 runs 16 residues. J gave up 2 bases and V 5 bases, and 4 bases lay outside the gene matches. In DNA, the CDR3 is TGTGCCATCAGTACACGGACAGGGGGCAACACCGGGGAGCTGTTTTTT. Protein product: CAISTRTGGNTGELFF.

This clonotype was found once. Written as DNA, the CDR3 is TGTGCCAGCAGTGAATCACGGACAGGGACCCACACCGGGGAGCTGTTTTTT. This sequence encodes CASSESRTGTHTGELFF. The V and J genes are TRBV12-3 or TRBV12-4 and TRBJ2-2; 8 nucleotides agree with TRBD1. This CDR3 is 17 amino acids long. With 5 bases clipped from V and 3 bases from J, the junction kept 11 bases outside the gene matches.

This rearrangement joins TRBV6-2 or TRBV6-3 to TRBJ1-5; 8 nucleotides match TRBD1. The V segment lost 5 bases and the J segment 3 bases; nucleotides outside the gene matches: 6. From germline, CDR1 is MNHEY and CDR2 SVGEGT. The CDR3 is 15 residues long. CDR3 sequence (DNA): TGTGCCAGCAGTCCGTCAGGGGGCCTCAATCAGCCCCAGCATTTT. It yields the protein CASSPSGGLNQPQHF.

The rearrangement joins TRBV30 to TRBJ2-7; 10 nucleotides align to TRBD2. This CDR3 region has 14 residues. Germline CDR1 and CDR2: GTSNPN and SVGIG (reference sequence). Trimming cost V 2 bases and J 5 bases; bases outside gene matches: 6. CDR3 in amino acids: CAWSSSSGRNEQYF. The CDR3 DNA follows: TGTGCCTGGAGTTCTTCTAGCGGGAGAAACGAGCAGTACTTC.

This clonotype has a handful of counts. This sequence joins TRBV15 and TRBJ2-7; D is possibly TRBD2 (6 bases). Germline CDR1 is LNHNV and CDR2 is YYDKDF (reference sequence). This CDR3 contains 14 residues. V gave up 8 bases and J gave up 0 bases, with 14 bases separating them. The CDR3 protein is CATQPLASSYEQYF. CDR3 coding DNA: TGTGCCACCCAACCGCTAGCGAGCTCCTACGAGCAGTACTTC.

A few counts support this clonotype. V and J are TRBV11-2 and TRBJ2-1, with a possible D match to TRBD2 (5 bases). V lost 2 bases and J 2 bases, leaving 19 bases between the germline ends. Germline CDR1 SGHAT, CDR2 FQNNGV. CDR3 length equals 18 residues. CDR3 loop: CASSLSPTRELTYNEQFF. CDR3 sequence (DNA): TGTGCCAGCAGCTTATCCCCCACGAGGGAGTTGACCTACAATGAGCAGTTCTTC.